The 3 T cell receptor beta chains given below trace back to one sample, sequenced in a study of CD8 T cells in Susac syndrome. When the RNA was reverse transcribed, random hexamers were used with an input of roughly 0.45 to 1 ug. TCRdb processed the immunoSEQ multiplex PCR reads anew with MiXCR; each CDR3 protein has one entry. The table lists 180,000 or so distinct CDR3 sequences, approximately 94% of them singletons, with 0.085% to 0.12% in the top ten. Sequenced: CD4+ T cells from PBMCs. The receptors come from a human donor in good health.

This clonotype was detected a few times. The chain couples TRBV30 to TRBJ2-5; D not resolved. CDR1 GTSNPN and CDR2 SVGIG come from the germline V gene (reference sequence). Trimming took 0 bases from V and 3 from J, leaving 2 bases between them. The CDR3 runs to 11 residues. CDR3 residues: CAWSVKETQYF. The DNA of the CDR3 is TGTGCCTGGAGTGTGAAAGAGACCCAGTACTTC.

The rearrangement uses TRBV29-1 and TRBJ2-1; D is possibly TRBD1 or TRBD2 (6 bases each). The CDR3 extends over 13 amino acids. Germline CDR1 is SQVTM and CDR2 is ANQGSEA. Between the trimmed V and J ends, which lost 5 bases and 7 bases, there was a span of 15 bases. The CDR3 here is CSVRDTGGNEQFF. CDR3 DNA sequence: TGCAGCGTTCGGGACACCGGGGGTAATGAGCAGTTCTTC.

The chain links TRBV27 to TRBJ1-1, with a possible D match to TRBD1 (6 bases). Looked up from germline, CDR1 is MNHEY and CDR2 is SMNVEV (reference sequence). Trimming removed 8 bases at V and 5 bases at J, with 15 bases between. This CDR3 is built from 13 residues. The DNA of the CDR3 is TGTGCCAGCGGGTACAGGGTGCGTACTGAAGCTTTCTTT. Translation: CASGYRVRTEAFF.